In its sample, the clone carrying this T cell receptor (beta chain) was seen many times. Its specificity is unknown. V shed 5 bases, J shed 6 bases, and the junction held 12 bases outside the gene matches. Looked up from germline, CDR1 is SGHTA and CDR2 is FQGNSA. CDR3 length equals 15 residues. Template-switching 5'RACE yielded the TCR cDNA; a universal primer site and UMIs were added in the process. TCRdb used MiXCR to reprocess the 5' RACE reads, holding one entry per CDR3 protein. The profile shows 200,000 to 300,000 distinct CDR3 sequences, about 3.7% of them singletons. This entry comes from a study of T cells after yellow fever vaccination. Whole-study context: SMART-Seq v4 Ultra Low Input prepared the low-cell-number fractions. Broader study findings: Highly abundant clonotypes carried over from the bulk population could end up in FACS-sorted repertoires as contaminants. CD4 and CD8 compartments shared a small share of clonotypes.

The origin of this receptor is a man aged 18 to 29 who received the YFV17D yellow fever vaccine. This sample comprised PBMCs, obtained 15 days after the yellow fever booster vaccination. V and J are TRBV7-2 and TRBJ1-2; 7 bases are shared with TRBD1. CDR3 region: CASSPVHRGSDGYTF. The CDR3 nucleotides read TGTGCCAGCAGCCCGGTTCACAGGGGTAGCGATGGCTACACCTTC.